The TCR beta chain described here comes from a study of neurological immune-mediated disorders (dated by TCRdb to about 2019). Regarding the complete study: Peripheral blood TCR-beta repertoires from HTLV-I-associated myelopathy (HAM/TSP) patients, multiple sclerosis patients and healthy controls were compared by UMI-based sequencing. The roughly 99 TCR-beta libraries covered PBMC samples along with longitudinal samples, technical triplicates, and paired sorted CD4+ and CD8+ T-cell subsets. The cohort included approximately 68 subjects: some 14 with HAM/TSP, roughly 34 with multiple sclerosis, and approximately 20 healthy controls. The investigation overall reported the following: TCR clonal expansion was highest in HAM/TSP patients and lowest in MS patients, with MS patients falling below even healthy controls. Expanded clones from different subjects shared no identical CDR3 amino acid sequences, which suggests that TCR-beta repertoires were private in all groups.

The CDR3 contains 16 residues, cysteine and phenylalanine counted. Solely the CDR3 DNA is kept, with 48 bases framed from the first base. Between the V and J ends, shortened by 3 bases and 3 bases respectively, the junction contains 17 bases. The germline V gene supplies CDR1 ENHRY and CDR2 SYGVKD. cDNA was synthesized by template-switch 5'RACE using a primer carrying a 10-nucleotide random unique molecular identifier by which each TCR transcript was tagged. Every sequencing run yielded over 180 million TCR-beta sequences covering 15-18 subjects. The RNeasy kit was used for extraction of total RNA. The KAPA Real-time Library Amplification kit was used to amplify TCR-beta VDJ regions with primers targeting the TCR constant region and the 5'RACE anchor. A first PCR added sample indexes and Illumina adaptors, after which a second PCR increased the library yield. After Ampure bead purification, the roughly 650 bp TCR product was size-selected on a 2% E-gel SizeSelection system. Before pooling, library quality was checked on a Bioanalyzer, concentration was measured with Qubit, and libraries were quantified with the Kapa Library Quantification kit. Paired-end 2 x 150 bp sequencing of the libraries was performed on an Illumina HiSeq 2500. To increase sequence diversity, roughly 25-31% phiX was spiked into each library pool. Per the source publication's procedure: The UMI-based MiGEC pipeline processed quality-filtered reads and removed over 80% of raw TCR sequences during error correction. VDJ genes were aligned to IMGT germline references, and clonotypes were defined by unique CDR3 amino acid sequence plus V-J genes. VDJtools evaluated clonal expansion, Shannon diversity and CDR3 relatedness (CalcPairwiseDistances, ClusterSamples); CLCbio workbench built phylogenetic trees. A clone was classed as expanded if it had 8 or more unique UMIs, a cutoff based on coefficient-of-variation modelling across technical triplicates. Clones were called with MiXCR by TCRdb after fastp trimmed the public reads at Q25, and only in-frame beta chains were retained. Rows are unified per CDR3 protein, each entry keeping the most common DNA and genes. These V and J calls derive from TCRdb rather than the authors' analysis. Here the sample has some 47,000 distinct CDR3 sequences; about 15% occur a single time. Roughly 4% of the sample goes to the ten largest clones.

This clonotype was detected ten times or more. Its antigen is unknown. Per-nucleotide qualities are absent, and no much larger clonotype sits a single base away. The healthy controls were volunteers from blood banks in Maryland, USA. Libraries from unsorted PBMCs were made from 2 million PBMCs kept in RNAlater at -80 degrees C until RNA extraction. Peripheral blood underwent Ficoll-Hypaque density gradient centrifugation to isolate PBMCs, which were then cryopreserved in liquid nitrogen. The rearrangement joined TRBV10-3 to TRBJ1-1; no confident D gene assignment can be made. The sequencing input was PBMCs. The receptor's source is a man aged 55 to 70 in good health. The nucleotide sequence reads as follows: TGTGCCATCAGTGAAATGCGGGCAGTTACTTACACTGAAGCTTTCTTT. Its protein is CAISEMRAVTYTEAFF.